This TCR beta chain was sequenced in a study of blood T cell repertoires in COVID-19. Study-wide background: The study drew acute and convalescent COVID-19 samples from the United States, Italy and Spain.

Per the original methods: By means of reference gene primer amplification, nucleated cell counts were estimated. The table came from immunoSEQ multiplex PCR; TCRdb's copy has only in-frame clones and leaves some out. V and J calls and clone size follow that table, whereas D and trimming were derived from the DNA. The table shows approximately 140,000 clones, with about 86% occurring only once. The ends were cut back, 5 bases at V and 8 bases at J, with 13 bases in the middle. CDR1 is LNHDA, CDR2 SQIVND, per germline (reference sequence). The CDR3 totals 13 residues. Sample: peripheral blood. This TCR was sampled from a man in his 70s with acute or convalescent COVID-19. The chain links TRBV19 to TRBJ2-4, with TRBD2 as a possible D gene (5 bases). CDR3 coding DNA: TGTGCCAGTAGTGCCGTCGCCGGGGACATTCAGTACTTC. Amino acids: CASSAVAGDIQYF. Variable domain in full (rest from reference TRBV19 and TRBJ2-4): DGGITQSPKYLFRKEGQNVTLSCEQNLNHDAMYWYRQDPGQGLRLIYYSQIVNDFQKGDIAEGYSVSREKKESFPLTVTSAQKNPTAFYLCASSAVAGDIQYFGAGTRLSVL.